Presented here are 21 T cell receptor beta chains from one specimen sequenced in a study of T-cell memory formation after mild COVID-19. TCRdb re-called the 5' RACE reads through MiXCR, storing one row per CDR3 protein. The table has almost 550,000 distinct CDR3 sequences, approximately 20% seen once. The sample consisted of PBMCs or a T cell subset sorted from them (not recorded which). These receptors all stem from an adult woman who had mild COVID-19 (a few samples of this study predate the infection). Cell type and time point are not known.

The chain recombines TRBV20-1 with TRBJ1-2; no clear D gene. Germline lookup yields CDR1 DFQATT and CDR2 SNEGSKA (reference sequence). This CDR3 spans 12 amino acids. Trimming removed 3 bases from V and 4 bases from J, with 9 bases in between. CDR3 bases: TGCAGTGCTAGGTGGCTCCTCTATGGCTACACCTTC. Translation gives CSARWLLYGYTF.

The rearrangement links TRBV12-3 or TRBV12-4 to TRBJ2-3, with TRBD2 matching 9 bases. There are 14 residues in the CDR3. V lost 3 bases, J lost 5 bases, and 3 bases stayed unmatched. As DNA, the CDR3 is TGTGCCAGCAGTTTTCTAGCGGGGCGAGATACGCAGTATTTT. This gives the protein CASSFLAGRDTQYF.

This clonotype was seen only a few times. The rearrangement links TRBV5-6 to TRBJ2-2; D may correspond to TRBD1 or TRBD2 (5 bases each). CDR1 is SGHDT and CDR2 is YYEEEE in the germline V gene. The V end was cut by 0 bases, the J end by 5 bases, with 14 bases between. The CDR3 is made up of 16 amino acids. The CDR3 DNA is TGTGCCAGCAGCTTGGGGGGGACGGTTGAGACCGGGGAGCTGTTTTTT. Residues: CASSLGGTVETGELFF.

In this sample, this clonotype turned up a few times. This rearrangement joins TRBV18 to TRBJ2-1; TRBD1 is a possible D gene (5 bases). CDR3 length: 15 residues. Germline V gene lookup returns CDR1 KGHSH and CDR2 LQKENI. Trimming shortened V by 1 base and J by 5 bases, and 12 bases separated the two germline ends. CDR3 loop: CASSPLSSRDNEQFF. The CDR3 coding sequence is TGTGCCAGCTCACCACTTTCCAGCAGGGACAATGAGCAGTTCTTC.

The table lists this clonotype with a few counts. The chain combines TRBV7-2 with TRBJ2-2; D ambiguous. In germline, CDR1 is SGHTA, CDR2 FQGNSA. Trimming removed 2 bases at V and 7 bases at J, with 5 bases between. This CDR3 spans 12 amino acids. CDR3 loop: CASSLLGGELFF. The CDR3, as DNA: TGTGCCAGCAGCTTATTGGGCGGGGAGCTGTTTTTT.

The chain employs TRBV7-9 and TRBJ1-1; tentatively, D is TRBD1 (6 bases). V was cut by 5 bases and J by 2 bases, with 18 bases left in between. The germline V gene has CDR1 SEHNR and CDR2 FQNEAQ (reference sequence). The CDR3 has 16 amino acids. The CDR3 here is CASSRGQGRGNTEAFF. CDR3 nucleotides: TGTGCCAGCAGCCGCGGCCAGGGGAGGGGTAACACTGAAGCTTTCTTT.

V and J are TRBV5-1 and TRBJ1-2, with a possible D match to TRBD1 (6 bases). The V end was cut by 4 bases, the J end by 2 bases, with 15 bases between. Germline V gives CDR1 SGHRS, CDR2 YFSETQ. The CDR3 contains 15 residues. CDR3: CASSTHLGQNYGYTF. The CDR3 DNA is TGCGCCAGCAGCACCCACCTTGGACAGAACTATGGCTACACCTTC.

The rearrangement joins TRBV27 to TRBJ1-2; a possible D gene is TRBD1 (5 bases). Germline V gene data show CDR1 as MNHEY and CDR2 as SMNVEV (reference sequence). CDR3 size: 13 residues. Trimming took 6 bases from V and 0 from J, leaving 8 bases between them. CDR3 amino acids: CASSGTANYGYTF. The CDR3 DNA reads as TGTGCCAGCAGCGGGACGGCTAACTATGGCTACACCTTC.

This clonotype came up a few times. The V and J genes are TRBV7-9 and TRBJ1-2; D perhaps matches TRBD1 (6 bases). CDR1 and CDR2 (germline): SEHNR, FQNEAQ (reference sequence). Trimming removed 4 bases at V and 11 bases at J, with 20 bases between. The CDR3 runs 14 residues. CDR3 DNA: TGTGCCAGCAGCTCCGAGGGCACAGGGCCCCGATACACCTTC. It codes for CASSSEGTGPRYTF. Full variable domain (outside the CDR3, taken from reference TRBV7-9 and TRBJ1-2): DTGVSQNPRHKITKRGQNVTFRCDPISEHNRLYWYRQTLGQGPEFLTYFQNEAQLEKSRLLSDRFSAERPKGSFSTLEIQRTEQGDSAMYLCASSSEGTGPRYTFGSGTRLTVV.

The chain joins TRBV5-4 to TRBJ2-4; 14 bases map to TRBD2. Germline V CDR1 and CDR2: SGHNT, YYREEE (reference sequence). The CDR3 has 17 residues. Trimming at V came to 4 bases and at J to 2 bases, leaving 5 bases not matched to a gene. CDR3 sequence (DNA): TGTGCCAGCAGCACCGGGACTAGCGGGAGTACCAAAAACATTCAGTACTTC. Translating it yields CASSTGTSGSTKNIQYF.

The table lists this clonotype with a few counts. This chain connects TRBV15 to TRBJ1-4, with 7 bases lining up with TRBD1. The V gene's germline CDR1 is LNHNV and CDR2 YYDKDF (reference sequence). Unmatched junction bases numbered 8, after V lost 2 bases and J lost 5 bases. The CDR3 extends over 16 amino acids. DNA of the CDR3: TGTGCCACCAGCAGAAACTTACAGGGGATAAATGAAAAACTGTTTTTT. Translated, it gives CATSRNLQGINEKLFF.

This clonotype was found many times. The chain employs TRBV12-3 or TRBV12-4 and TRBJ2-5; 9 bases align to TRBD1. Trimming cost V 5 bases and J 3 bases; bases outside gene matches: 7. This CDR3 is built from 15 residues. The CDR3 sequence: CASSPGTGLKETQYF. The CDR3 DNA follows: TGTGCCAGCAGTCCGGGGACAGGGCTAAAAGAGACCCAGTACTTC.

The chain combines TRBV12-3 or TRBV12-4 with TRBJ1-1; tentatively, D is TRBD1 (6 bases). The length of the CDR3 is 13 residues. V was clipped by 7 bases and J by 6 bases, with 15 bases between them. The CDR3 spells CASTLQGLSEAFF. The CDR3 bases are TGTGCCAGCACCTTACAGGGTCTCTCTGAAGCTTTCTTT.

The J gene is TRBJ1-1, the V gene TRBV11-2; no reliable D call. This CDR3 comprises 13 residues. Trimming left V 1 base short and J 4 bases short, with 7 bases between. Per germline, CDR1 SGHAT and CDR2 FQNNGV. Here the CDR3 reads CASSLAYSTEAFF. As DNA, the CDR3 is TGTGCCAGCAGCTTAGCTTATTCCACTGAAGCTTTCTTT.

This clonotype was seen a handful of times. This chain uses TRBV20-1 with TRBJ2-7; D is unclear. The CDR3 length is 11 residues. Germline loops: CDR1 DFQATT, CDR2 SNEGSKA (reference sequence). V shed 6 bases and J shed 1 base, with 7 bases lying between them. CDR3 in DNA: TGCAGTGCCTACGTGTCCTACGAGCAGTACTTC. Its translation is CSAYVSYEQYF.

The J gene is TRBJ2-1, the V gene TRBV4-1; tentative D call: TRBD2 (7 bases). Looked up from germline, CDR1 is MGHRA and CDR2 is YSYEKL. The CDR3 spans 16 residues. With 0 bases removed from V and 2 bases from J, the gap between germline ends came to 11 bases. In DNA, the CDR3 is TGCGCCAGCAGCCAAGATCCCGGGGGGCCCTACAATGAGCAGTTCTTC. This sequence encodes CASSQDPGGPYNEQFF.

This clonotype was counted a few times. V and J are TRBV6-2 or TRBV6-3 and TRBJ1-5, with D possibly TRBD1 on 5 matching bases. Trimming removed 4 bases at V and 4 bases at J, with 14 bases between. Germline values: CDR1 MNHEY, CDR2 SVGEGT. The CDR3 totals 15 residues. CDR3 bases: TGTGCCAGCAGTTTATACCGGGACCCAAATCAGCCCCAGCATTTT. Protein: CASSLYRDPNQPQHF.

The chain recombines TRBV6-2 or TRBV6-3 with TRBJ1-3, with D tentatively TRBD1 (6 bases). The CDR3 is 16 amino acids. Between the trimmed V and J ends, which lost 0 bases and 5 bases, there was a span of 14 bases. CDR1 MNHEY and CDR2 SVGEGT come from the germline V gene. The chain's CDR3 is CASSYSMDSPRNTIYF. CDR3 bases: TGTGCCAGCAGTTACTCGATGGACAGCCCAAGAAACACCATATATTTT.

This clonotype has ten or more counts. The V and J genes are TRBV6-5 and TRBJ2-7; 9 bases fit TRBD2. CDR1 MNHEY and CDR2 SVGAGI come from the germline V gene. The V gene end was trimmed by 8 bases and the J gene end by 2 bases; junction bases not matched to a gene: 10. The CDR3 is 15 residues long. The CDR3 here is CASRRGRGGTYEQYF. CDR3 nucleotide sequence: TGTGCCAGCCGTAGAGGGCGGGGGGGGACCTACGAGCAGTACTTC.

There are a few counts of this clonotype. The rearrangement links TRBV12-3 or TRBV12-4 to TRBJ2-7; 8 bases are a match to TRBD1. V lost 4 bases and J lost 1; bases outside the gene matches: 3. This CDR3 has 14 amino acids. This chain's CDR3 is CASSSWDRSYEQYF. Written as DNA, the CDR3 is TGTGCCAGCAGTTCCTGGGACAGGTCCTACGAGCAGTACTTC.

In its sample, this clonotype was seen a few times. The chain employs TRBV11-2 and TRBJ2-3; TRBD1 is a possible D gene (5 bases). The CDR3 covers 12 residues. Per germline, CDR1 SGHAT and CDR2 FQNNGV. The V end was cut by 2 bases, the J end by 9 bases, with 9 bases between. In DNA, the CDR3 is TGTGCCAGCAGCTTACAGGGCTACACGCAGTATTTT. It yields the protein CASSLQGYTQYF.